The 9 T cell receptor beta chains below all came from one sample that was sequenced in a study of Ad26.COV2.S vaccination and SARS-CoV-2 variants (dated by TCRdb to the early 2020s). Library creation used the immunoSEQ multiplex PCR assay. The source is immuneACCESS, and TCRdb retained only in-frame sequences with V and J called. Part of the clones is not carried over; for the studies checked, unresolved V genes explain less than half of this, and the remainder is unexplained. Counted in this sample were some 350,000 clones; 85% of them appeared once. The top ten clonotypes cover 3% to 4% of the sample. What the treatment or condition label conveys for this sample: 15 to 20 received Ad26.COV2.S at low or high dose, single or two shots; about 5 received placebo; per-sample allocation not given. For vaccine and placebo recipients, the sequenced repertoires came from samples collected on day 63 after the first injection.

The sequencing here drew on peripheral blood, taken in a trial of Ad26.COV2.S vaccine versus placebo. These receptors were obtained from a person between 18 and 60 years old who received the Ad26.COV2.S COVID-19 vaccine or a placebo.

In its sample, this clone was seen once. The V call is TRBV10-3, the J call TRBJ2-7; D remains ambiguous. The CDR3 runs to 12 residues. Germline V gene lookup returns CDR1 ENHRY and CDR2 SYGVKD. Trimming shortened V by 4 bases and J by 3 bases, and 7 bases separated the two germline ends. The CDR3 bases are TGTGCCATCAGTGGGTCTAACTACGAGCAGTACTTC. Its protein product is CAISGSNYEQYF.

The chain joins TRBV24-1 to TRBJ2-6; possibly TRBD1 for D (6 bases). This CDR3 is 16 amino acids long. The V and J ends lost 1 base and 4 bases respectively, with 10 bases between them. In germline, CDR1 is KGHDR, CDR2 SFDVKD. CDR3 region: CATSDFRGNGANVLTF. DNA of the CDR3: TGTGCCACCAGTGATTTTAGGGGGAACGGGGCCAACGTCCTGACTTTC.

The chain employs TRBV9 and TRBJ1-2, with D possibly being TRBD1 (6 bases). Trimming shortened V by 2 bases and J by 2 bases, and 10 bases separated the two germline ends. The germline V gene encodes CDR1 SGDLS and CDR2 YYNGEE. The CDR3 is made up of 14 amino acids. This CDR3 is CASSVTGTNYGYTF. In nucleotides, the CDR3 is TGTGCCAGCAGCGTTACAGGGACCAACTATGGCTACACCTTC.

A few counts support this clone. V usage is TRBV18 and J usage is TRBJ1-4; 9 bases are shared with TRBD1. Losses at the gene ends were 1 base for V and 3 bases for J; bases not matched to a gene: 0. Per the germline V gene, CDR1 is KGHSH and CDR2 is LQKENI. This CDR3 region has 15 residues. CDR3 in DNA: TGTGCCAGCTCACCACGGACAGGGGCTAATGAAAAACTGTTTTTT. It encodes CASSPRTGANEKLFF.

The CDR3 coding sequence is TGCGCCAGCAGCCAAGAAGGTTCAGGTGACAGGGACCACGAGCAGTACTTC. Translated: CASSQEGSGDRDHEQYF. This chain links TRBV4-1 with TRBJ2-7, with 7 bases aligning to TRBD1. The CDR3 runs to 17 residues. CDR1 and CDR2 (germline): MGHRA, YSYEKL. After removal of 0 bases from V and 5 bases from J, the junction contained 13 bases not matched to a gene.

The CDR3 protein is CASSYSRGEQFF. The DNA of the CDR3 is TGTGCCAGCAGTTACTCTCGGGGTGAGCAGTTCTTC. The rearrangement uses TRBV6-2 or TRBV6-3 and TRBJ2-1, with D maybe TRBD2 (5 bases). Germline lookup yields CDR1 MNHEY and CDR2 SVGEGT. V was pared by 0 bases and J by 9 bases, with 6 bases between. CDR3 length: 12 residues.

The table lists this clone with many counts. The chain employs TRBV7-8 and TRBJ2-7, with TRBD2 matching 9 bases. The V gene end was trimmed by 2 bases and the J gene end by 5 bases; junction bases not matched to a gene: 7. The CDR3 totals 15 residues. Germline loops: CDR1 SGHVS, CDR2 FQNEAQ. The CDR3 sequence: CASSLRREGGDEQYF. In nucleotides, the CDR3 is TGTGCCAGCAGCTTACGGCGGGAGGGAGGGGACGAGCAGTACTTC.

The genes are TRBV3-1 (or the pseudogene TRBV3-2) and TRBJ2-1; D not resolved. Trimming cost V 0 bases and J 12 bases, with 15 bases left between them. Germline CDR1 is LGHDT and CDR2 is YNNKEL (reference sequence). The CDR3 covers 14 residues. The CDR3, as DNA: TGTGCCAGCAGCCAAGATCCGGTAGAGAGCCGGCAGTTCTTC. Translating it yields CASSQDPVESRQFF.

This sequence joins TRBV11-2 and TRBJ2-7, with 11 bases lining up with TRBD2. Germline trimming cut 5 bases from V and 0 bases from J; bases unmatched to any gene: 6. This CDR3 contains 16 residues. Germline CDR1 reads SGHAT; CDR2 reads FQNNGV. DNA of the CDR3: TGTGCCAGCAGCCGAATTACTAGCGGGAGCTCCTACGAGCAGTACTTC. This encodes CASSRITSGSSYEQYF. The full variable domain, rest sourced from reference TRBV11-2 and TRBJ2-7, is EAGVAQSPRYKIIEKRQSVAFWCNPISGHATLYWYQQILGQGPKLLIQFQNNGVVDDSQLPKDRFSAERLKGVDSTLKIQPAKLEDSAVYLCASSRITSGSSYEQYFGPGTRLTVT.